The TCR beta chain described here comes from a study of beta chain features in type 1 diabetes. This clone was counted between two and nine times. What it binds is unknown. Reverse transcribing all isolated RNA meant expressed TCRB transcripts were sequenced. The assay was immunoSEQ multiplex PCR, and TCRdb's table has in-frame clones only and misses some. Found here are about 650,000 clones, around 12% of them singletons; the top ten hold approximately 0.11%. The ends lost 0 bases at V and 3 bases at J; junction bases unmatched: 9. Looked up from germline, CDR1 is MNHNS and CDR2 is SASEGT. The CDR3 covers 18 residues. General study results and limits: VDJ junctions from type 1 diabetes patients carried fewer insertions and larger deletions. High-TCR-expressing cells could be over-represented by cDNA sequencing. Patients showed naive, central memory and Treg TCRB repertoires that appeared more similar than those of healthy donors. Shortening that was moderate but significant affected the TCRB CDR3s of Type 1 diabetes patients in all four CD4+ subsets.

The TCR comes from a man aged 25-40 years with type 1 diabetes. Material for sequencing was naive CD4+ T cells from blood. The J gene is TRBJ2-5, the V gene TRBV6-1; TRBD2 matches 11 bases. The CDR3 reads CASSEADGTSGAEETQYF. For the CDR3, the DNA is TGTGCCAGCAGTGAAGCGGATGGGACTAGCGGAGCCGAAGAGACCCAGTACTTC.